This T cell receptor (beta chain) appears in the sequencing data of a study of cytomegalovirus exposure and HLA in healthy donors. Germline loops: CDR1 SNHLY, CDR2 FYNNEI. CDR3 length equals 12 residues. Trimming shortened V by 10 bases and J by 6 bases, and 13 bases separated the two germline ends. In the PCR, 60 Vbeta and 13 Jbeta primers were used. Sequencing used immunoSEQ multiplex PCR; TCRdb keeps in-frame clones, though not all of them. The table records fewer than 250,000 clones, 65% to 80% of them present only once. All the people who gave samples were healthy bone marrow donors. The V gene is TRBV2, the J gene TRBJ2-1; D is possibly TRBD1 (5 bases). The sample was PBMCs. This clonotype was obtained from a girl aged 2-9 years in good health and CMV-seronegative. CDR3 region: CATETAPNEQFF. In DNA form, the CDR3 reads TGTGCCACAGAGACAGCCCCCAATGAGCAGTTCTTC. The variable domain in full, with the rest retrieved from reference TRBV2 and TRBJ2-1, is EPEVTQTPSHQVTQMGQEVILRCVPISNHLYFYWYRQILGQKVEFLVSFYNNEISEKSEIFDDQFSVERPDGSNFTLKIRSTKLEDSAMYFCATETAPNEQFFGPGTRLTVL.